Listed below are T cell receptor beta chains from one sample, sequenced in a study of CD8+ T cells in alopecia areata. TCRdb's copy holds only in-frame clones and misses some; the assay was immunoSEQ multiplex PCR. The sample includes roughly 220,000 clones, roughly two fifths of them seen just once. Material: CD4+ T cells sorted from blood, obtained at approximately week 31, from a patient treated with tofacitinib. Every receptor here comes from a human donor with alopecia areata. Each CDR3 is given with its conserved first and last residue. The D gene is left open where the match is weak. Clone size is stated in some rows and not others, as once, few, many or a class when expanded.

d_gene,abundance,j_gene,v_gene,CDR3aa,CDR3nt
TRBD1,NA,TRBJ2-7,TRBV6-5,CASSPSYRGLYEQYF,TGTGCCAGCAGTCCAAGCTACAGGGGTTTGTACGAGCAGTACTTC
TRBD1,NA,TRBJ1-1,TRBV30,CAWSVGDRGGTEAFF,TGTGCCTGGAGTGTTGGGGACAGGGGAGGCACTGAAGCTTTCTTT
NA,NA,TRBJ2-7,TRBV10-3,CAISGAGSSYEQYF,TGTGCCATCAGTGGGGCAGGTAGCTCCTACGAGCAGTACTTC
TRBD1,NA,TRBJ1-2,TRBV27,CAIRQGDRGYTF,TGTGCCATACGGCAGGGGGATAGGGGCTACACCTTC
TRBD1,few,TRBJ1-5,TRBV7-9,CASSGGTGNQPQHF,TGTGCCAGCAGCGGAGGGACAGGCAATCAGCCCCAGCATTTT
NA,few,TRBJ2-3,TRBV2,CASSRQPRRTDTQYF,TGTGCCAGCAGCAGACAGCCGCGGCGCACAGATACGCAGTATTTT
NA,NA,TRBJ2-3,TRBV7-9,CASSPPADTQYF,TGTGCCAGCAGCCCCCCGGCCGATACGCAGTATTTT
TRBD1,NA,TRBJ1-2,TRBV29-1,CSVCENRGDYGYTF,TGCAGCGTTTGCGAGAACAGGGGTGACTATGGCTACACCTTC
NA,NA,TRBJ2-5,TRBV7-2,CASSSDRFGTQYF,TGTGCCAGCAGCTCGGATCGGTTCGGGACCCAGTACTTC
TRBD2,NA,TRBJ2-1,TRBV29-1,CSHKGLAVYNEQFF,TGCAGCCATAAGGGACTAGCGGTCTACAATGAGCAGTTCTTC
NA,NA,TRBJ1-2,TRBV2,CASSDDGPYGYTF,TGTGCCAGCAGTGACGACGGCCCGTATGGCTACACCTTC
NA,few,TRBJ1-4,TRBV18,CASSPPGPPTALFF,TGTGCCAGCTCACCACCGGGACCCCCTACGGCGCTGTTTTTT
NA,few,TRBJ2-1,TRBV29-1,CSVDRSFNNEQFF,TGCAGCGTTGATAGGTCATTTAACAATGAGCAGTTCTTC
NA,NA,TRBJ1-1,TRBV18,CASSHLSSGRNTEAFF,TGTGCCAGCTCACACTTGTCTTCGGGCAGGAACACTGAAGCTTTCTTT
NA,NA,TRBJ2-7,TRBV2,CASTNRVREQYF,TGTGCCAGCACCAACAGGGTGAGGGAGCAGTACTTC
NA,NA,TRBJ2-3,TRBV5-1,CASSLMGLGTDTQYF,TGCGCCAGCAGCTTGATGGGGCTTGGCACAGATACGCAGTATTTT
TRBD1,few,TRBJ2-4,TRBV11-2,CASSRWDSKNIQYF,TGTGCCAGCAGCCGCTGGGACAGCAAAAACATTCAGTACTTC
NA,few,TRBJ2-3,TRBV9,CASSVGGDTQYF,TGTGCCAGCAGCGTAGGAGGAGATACGCAGTATTTT
NA,NA,TRBJ2-3,TRBV5-4,CASSLVSTDTQYF,TGTGCCAGCAGCTTGGTCAGCACAGATACGCAGTATTTT
NA,NA,TRBJ2-7,TRBV6-6,CASSSPGGKNEQYF,TGTGCCAGCAGTTCGCCTGGGGGAAAGAACGAGCAGTACTTC
NA,few,TRBJ1-1,TRBV9,CASSHERGSAEAFF,TGTGCCAGCTCCCACGAACGGGGTTCGGCTGAAGCTTTCTTT
NA,NA,TRBJ2-7,TRBV6-6,CASSSPRVSLYEQYF,TGTGCCAGCAGTTCCCCCCGCGTTAGCCTCTACGAGCAGTACTTC
TRBD1,few,TRBJ1-1,TRBV29-1,CSVQGQENTEAFF,TGCAGCGTCCAGGGACAGGAGAACACTGAAGCTTTCTTT
TRBD2,NA,TRBJ2-1,TRBV6-5,CASSSLSGAYNEQFF,TGTGCCAGCAGTTCTTTAAGCGGGGCGTACAATGAGCAGTTCTTC
NA,many,TRBJ2-7,TRBV5-6,CASSGDYRGEQYF,TGTGCCAGCAGCGGGGACTACAGGGGTGAGCAGTACTTC